This T cell receptor beta chain was captured in a study of cytomegalovirus exposure and HLA in healthy donors. Study context: Of 300 to 450 genotyped donors, about 80% clustered with self-reported Caucasian donors.

General study results and limits: Association with HLA alleles at 0.05 false discovery rate was found for around 15,000 TCR beta sequences in a later analysis. Analyzed later, most CMV-associated TCR beta chains appeared HLA-restricted. The productive fraction for most TCR beta V segments was about 90% or about 30% in an earlier analysis.

About this clone: Antigen specificity is unknown.

There are 16 residues in the CDR3. Germline V gives CDR1 SGHRS, CDR2 YFSETQ. J gave up 8 bases and V 4 bases, and 15 bases lay outside the gene matches. It was with 60 Vbeta and 13 Jbeta primers that the PCR ran. Clones were sequenced by immunoSEQ multiplex PCR, and TCRdb holds only the in-frame ones, with some missing. The sample consists of some 180,000 clones, 87% of them appearing once. The receptor comes from a girl less than two years old in good health and CMV-seronegative. This sequence joins TRBV5-1 and TRBJ2-4; 7 nucleotides line up with TRBD1. Material: PBMCs. CDR3 protein: CASSPDGLTGLDIQYF. The CDR3 region has the DNA TGCGCCAGCAGCCCCGACGGGCTGACAGGGTTGGACATTCAGTACTTC.